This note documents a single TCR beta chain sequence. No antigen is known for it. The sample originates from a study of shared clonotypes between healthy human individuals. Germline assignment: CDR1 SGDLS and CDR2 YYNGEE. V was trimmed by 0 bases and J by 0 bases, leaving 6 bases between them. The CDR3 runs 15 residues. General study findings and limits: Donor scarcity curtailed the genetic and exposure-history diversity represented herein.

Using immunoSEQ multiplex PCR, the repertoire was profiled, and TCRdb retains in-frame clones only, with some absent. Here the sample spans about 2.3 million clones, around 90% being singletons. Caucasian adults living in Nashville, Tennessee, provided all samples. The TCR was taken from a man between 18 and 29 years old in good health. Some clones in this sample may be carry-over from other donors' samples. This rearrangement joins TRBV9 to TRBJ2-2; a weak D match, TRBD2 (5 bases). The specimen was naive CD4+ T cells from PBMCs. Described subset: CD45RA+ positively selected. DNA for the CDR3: TGTGCCAGCAGCGTAGCTAGCTCGAACACCGGGGAGCTGTTTTTT. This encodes CASSVASSNTGELFF.